Sequencing of this TCR beta chain was carried out in a study of cytomegalovirus exposure and HLA in healthy donors. The CDR3 is 15 amino acids. CDR1 is GTSNPN and CDR2 is SVGIG in the germline V gene (reference sequence). The V and J ends lost 0 bases and 4 bases, in that order; junction bases with no gene match: 4. Study-level findings and limits: On later analysis, the bulk of CMV-associated TCR beta chains appeared to be HLA-restricted. DRB1 had the most TCR associations and HLA-C the fewest, a later analysis found, with rates varying by HLA locus.

About this clone itself: Its antigen is undetermined.

PCR employed 60 Vbeta and 13 Jbeta primers. Some clones are missing from TCRdb's copy, which holds only in-frame ones; the method was immunoSEQ multiplex PCR. This table has over 150,000 clones, about 90% appearing once. Nominal health characterized the donors when sampled, though unrecorded immune exposures were likely. This chain uses TRBV30 with TRBJ2-3; 10 bases are a match to TRBD1. Sample: PBMCs. The receptor's source is a girl in the first two years of life in good health and CMV-seronegative. The CDR3 loop reads CAWSVWDRGADTQYF. CDR3 nucleotides: TGTGCCTGGAGTGTATGGGACAGGGGCGCAGATACGCAGTATTTT.